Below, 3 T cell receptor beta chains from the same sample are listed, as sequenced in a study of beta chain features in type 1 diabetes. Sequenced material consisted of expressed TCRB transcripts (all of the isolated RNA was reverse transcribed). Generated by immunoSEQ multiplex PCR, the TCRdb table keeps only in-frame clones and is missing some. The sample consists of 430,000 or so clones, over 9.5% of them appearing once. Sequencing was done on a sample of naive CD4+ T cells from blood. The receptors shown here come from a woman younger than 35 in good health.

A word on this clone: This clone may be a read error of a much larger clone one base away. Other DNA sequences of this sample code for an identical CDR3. The CDR3 loop is CASSPAKNIQYF. Written as DNA, the CDR3 is TGTGCCAGCAGCCCCGCCAAAAACATTCAGTACTTC. The chain links TRBV7-2 to TRBJ2-4; D gene unclear. CDR3 size: 12 residues. The ends were cut back, 5 bases at V and 1 base at J, with 3 bases in the middle. The germline V gene encodes CDR1 SGHTA and CDR2 FQGNSA.

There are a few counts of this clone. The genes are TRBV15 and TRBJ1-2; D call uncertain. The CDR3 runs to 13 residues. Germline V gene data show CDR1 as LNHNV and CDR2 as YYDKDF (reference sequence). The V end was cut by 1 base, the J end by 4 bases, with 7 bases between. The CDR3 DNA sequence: TGTGCCACCAGCAGAGGGAGGAGCTATGGCTACACCTTC. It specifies CATSRGRSYGYTF.

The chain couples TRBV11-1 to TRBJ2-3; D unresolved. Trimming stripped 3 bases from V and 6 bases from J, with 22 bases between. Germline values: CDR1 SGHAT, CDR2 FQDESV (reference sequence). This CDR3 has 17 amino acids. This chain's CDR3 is CASSFGQAGRRSDTQYF. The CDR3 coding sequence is TGTGCCAGCAGCTTTGGGCAGGCTGGTCGTCGCTCGGATACGCAGTATTTT.